This T cell receptor (beta chain) originates from a study of cytomegalovirus exposure and HLA in healthy donors. The study's findings and limits: Sequencing artifact likely explains a cluster of highly shared sequence variants. The only immune exposure information that was available was CMV serostatus.

Worth noting for this clone: The antigen remains undetermined.

Amplification used 60 Vbeta primers and 13 Jbeta primers. Data came from immunoSEQ multiplex PCR; TCRdb stores just in-frame clones and leaves some out. The sample yields some 160,000 clones, over 70% seen once. Healthy people donating bone marrow made up the donors. Trimming took off 5 bases at V and 3 bases at J, with 11 bases between the two ends. From germline, CDR1 is SGHDT and CDR2 YYEEEE. The CDR3 extends over 13 amino acids. Sequenced sample: PBMCs. The chain combines TRBV5-6 with TRBJ1-2; possibly TRBD1 for D (6 bases). The sequence was collected from a woman between 35 and 50 years old in good health and CMV-seropositive. In DNA, the CDR3 is TGTGCCAGCAGGATGACAGGCCACTATGGCTACACCTTC. Amino acid sequence: CASRMTGHYGYTF.